This T cell receptor (beta chain) derives from a study of blood T cell repertoires in COVID-19. Study-level background: Collection of acute and convalescent COVID-19 samples took place in the United States, Italy and Spain. T cells, B-cell-depleted T cells, or PBMCs provided the cDNA or gDNA that served as material.

There are a few counts of this clone. V was trimmed by 3 bases and J by 6 bases, leaving 9 bases between them. Germline CDR1 is SEHNR and CDR2 is FQNEAQ (reference sequence). The CDR3 loop spans 13 amino acids. Authors' methods: From reference gene primer amplification, estimates of nucleated cell counts were derived. The data were produced by immunoSEQ multiplex PCR, yet TCRdb's version contains in-frame clones alone and is incomplete. D and trimming come from the DNA, and the V and J calls and clone size come from that table. Of under 350,000 clones in the sample, 80% to 90% were seen once. The sequenced material came from peripheral blood. The receptor was isolated from a woman in her seventies with acute or convalescent COVID-19. V usage is TRBV7-9 and J usage is TRBJ2-1; weak D call: TRBD1 (6 bases). The CDR3 nucleotides read TGTGCCAGCAGCTTCTCAGGGGTCAATGAGCAGTTCTTC. Translated, it gives CASSFSGVNEQFF. The complete variable domain, with remaining parts taken from reference TRBV7-9 and TRBJ2-1, reads DTGVSQNPRHKITKRGQNVTFRCDPISEHNRLYWYRQTLGQGPEFLTYFQNEAQLEKSRLLSDRFSAERPKGSFSTLEIQRTEQGDSAMYLCASSFSGVNEQFFGPGTRLTVL.